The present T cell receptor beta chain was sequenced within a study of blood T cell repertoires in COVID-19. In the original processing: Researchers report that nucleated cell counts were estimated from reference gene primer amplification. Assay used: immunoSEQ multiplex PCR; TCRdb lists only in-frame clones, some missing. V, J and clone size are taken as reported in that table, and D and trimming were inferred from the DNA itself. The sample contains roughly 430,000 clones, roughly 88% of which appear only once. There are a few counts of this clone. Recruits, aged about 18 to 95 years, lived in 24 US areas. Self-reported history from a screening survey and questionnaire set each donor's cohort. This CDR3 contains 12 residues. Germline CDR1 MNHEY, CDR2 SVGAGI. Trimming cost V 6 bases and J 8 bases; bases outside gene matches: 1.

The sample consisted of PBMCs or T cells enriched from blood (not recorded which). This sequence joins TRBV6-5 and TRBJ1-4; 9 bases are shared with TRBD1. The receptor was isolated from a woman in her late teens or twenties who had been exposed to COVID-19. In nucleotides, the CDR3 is TGTGCCAGCAGGGACAGGGGAGAAAAACTGTTTTTT. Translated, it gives CASRDRGEKLFF.